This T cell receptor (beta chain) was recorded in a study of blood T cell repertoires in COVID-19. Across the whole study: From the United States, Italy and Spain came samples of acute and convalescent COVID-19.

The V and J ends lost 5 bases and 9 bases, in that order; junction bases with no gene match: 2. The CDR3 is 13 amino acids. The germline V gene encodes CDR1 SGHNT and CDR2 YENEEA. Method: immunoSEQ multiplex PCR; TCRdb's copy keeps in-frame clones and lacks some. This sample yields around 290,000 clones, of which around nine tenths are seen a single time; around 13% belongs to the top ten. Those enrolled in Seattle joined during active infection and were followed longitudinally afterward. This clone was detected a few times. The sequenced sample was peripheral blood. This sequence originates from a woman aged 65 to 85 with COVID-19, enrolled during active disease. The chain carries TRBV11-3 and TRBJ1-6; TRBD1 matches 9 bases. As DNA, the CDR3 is TGTGCCAGCAGCATGACAGGGGGTTCACCCCTCCACTTT. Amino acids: CASSMTGGSPLHF.